This is a list of T cell receptor beta chains from one sample in a study of T cells in Graves' hyperthyroidism and ophthalmopathy. One entry per CDR3 protein results from TCRdb running MiXCR on the multiplex PCR reads. The table records fewer than 350,000 distinct CDR3 sequences, about 19% of them present only once. Sequences were obtained from blood. These receptors originate from a man aged 50-60 years with Graves' ophthalmopathy. Both conserved end residues are part of each CDR3. The D gene is left open where the match is weak. Some rows have no size entry. The others give once, few or many, or a class for an expanded clone.

v_call	j_call	d_call	clone_size	cdr3_aa	cdr3_nt
TRBV5-1	TRBJ1-3	.	.	CASSAGGGSSGNTIYF	TGCGCCAGCAGCGCAGGAGGGGGAAGCTCTGGAAACACCATATATTTT
TRBV7-8	TRBJ1-3	.	.	CASSLELDPAGNTIYF	TGTGCCAGCAGCTTAGAGTTAGACCCTGCAGGAAACACCATATATTTT
TRBV2	TRBJ2-3	.	many	CASNSPGHASTDTQYF	TGTGCCAGCAATTCCCCGGGACATGCTAGCACAGATACGCAGTATTTT
TRBV7-2	TRBJ1-2	TRBD1	many	CASSPDRGTEGYTF	TGTGCCAGCAGCCCGGACAGGGGGACTGAAGGCTACACCTTC
TRBV28	TRBJ2-4	.	.	CASSRDPKNIQYF	TGTGCCAGCAGTCGGGACCCCAAAAACATTCAGTACTTC
TRBV15	TRBJ1-4	TRBD1	.	CATSSPAGGEGEKLFF	TGTGCCACCAGCAGCCCTGCAGGGGGCGAGGGTGAAAAACTGTTTTTT
TRBV5-4	TRBJ2-3	TRBD1	.	CASSTDTGTGGTDTQYF	TGTGCCAGCAGCACGGATACCGGGACAGGGGGCACAGATACGCAGTATTTT
TRBV11-3	TRBJ2-3	TRBD2	.	CASSKRRGTSGVGDTQYF	TGTGCCAGCAGCAAGCGACGGGGGACTAGCGGGGTAGGCGATACGCAGTATTTT
TRBV6-1	TRBJ1-4	.	few	CASRENTGLNEKLFF	TGTGCCAGCAGGGAGAACACGGGCCTGAATGAAAAACTGTTTTTT
TRBV7-9	TRBJ2-2	TRBD1	many	CASSPQGTNTGELFF	TGTGCCAGCAGCCCACAGGGGACGAACACCGGGGAGCTGTTTTTT
TRBV6-1	TRBJ1-1	.	few	CASSETPRSEAFF	TGTGCCAGCAGTGAAACGCCCCGGTCGGAAGCTTTCTTT
TRBV5-1	TRBJ2-2	TRBD2	.	CASREPSGSSSGELFF	TGCGCCAGCCGAGAACCTAGCGGGAGTTCGTCCGGGGAGCTGTTTTTT
TRBV27	TRBJ2-5	TRBD1	.	CASSRDSIRETQYF	TGTGCCAGCAGCCGGGACAGTATACGAGAGACCCAGTACTTC
TRBV30	TRBJ1-1	.	many	CAWSPRRGQTSEAFF	TGTGCCTGGAGTCCACGACGGGGGCAAACCTCTGAAGCTTTCTTT
TRBV7-9	TRBJ1-4	.	.	CASSAKGTTDEKLFF	TGTGCCAGCAGCGCCAAGGGGACAACTGATGAAAAACTGTTTTTT
TRBV5-8	TRBJ2-7	TRBD2	.	CASSLQFAGGSYEQYF	TGTGCCAGCAGCCTACAATTTGCGGGGGGATCCTACGAGCAGTACTTC
TRBV5-1	TRBJ1-2	TRBD1	few	CASSVTGVGYTF	TGCGCCAGCAGCGTGACAGGGGTAGGCTACACCTTC
TRBV7-9	TRBJ2-5	.	few	CASRLLASAETQYF	TGTGCCAGCAGACTACTAGCTAGCGCAGAAACCCAGTACTTC